This T cell receptor beta chain comes out of a study of blood T cell repertoires in COVID-19. Whole-study context: Material from acute and convalescent COVID-19 was sourced from the United States, Italy and Spain. PBMCs, B-cell-depleted T cells, or T cells were the source of the cDNA or gDNA that made up the material.

How the authors handled the data: Nucleated cell number was recorded as an estimate derived from reference gene primer amplification. Only in-frame clones appear in the TCRdb table, and some are missing; sequencing was by immunoSEQ multiplex PCR. The V and J calls and clone size come from that table; D and trimming were worked out from the DNA. The sample yields some 520,000 clones, roughly 89% seen once. Those enrolled in Seattle joined during active infection and were followed longitudinally afterward. Trimming cost V 3 bases and J 5 bases, with 14 bases left between them. The CDR3 extends over 15 amino acids. Germline V gives CDR1 LNHDA, CDR2 SQIVND (reference sequence).

Sequenced material: peripheral blood. The clonotype comes from a man in his late teens or twenties with COVID-19, enrolled during active disease. The chain carries TRBV19 and TRBJ1-5; perhaps TRBD1 as D (6 bases). The CDR3: CASSIPRTEYQPQHF. CDR3 bases: TGTGCCAGTAGTATTCCAAGGACAGAATATCAGCCCCAGCATTTT.